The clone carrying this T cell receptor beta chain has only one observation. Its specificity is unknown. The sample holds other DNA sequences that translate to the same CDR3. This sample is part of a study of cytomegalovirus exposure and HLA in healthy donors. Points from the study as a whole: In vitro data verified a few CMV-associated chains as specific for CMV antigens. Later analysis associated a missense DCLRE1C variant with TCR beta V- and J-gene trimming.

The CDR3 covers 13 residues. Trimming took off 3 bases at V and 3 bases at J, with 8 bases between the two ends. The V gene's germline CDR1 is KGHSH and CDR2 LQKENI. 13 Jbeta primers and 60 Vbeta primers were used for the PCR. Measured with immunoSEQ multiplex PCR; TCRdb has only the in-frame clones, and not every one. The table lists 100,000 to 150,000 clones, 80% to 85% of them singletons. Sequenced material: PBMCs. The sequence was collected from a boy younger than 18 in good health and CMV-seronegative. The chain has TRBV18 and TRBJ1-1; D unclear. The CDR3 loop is CASSPGGDTEAFF. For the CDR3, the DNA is TGTGCCAGCTCACCCGGAGGTGACACTGAAGCTTTCTTT.